The sample holds a few counts of the clone carrying this T cell receptor (beta chain). As yet, its antigen is unknown. The data stem from a study of T cell repertoires in cytomegalovirus infection. Background on the study: CMV epitopes in the study were HLA-C-restricted (recently identified) and HLA-B-restricted (well studied). Overall study results and limits: Dominating the ex vivo response were HLA-C-restricted CMV-specific TCR beta clonotypes.

Germline V gives CDR1 SGHVS, CDR2 FQNEAQ. V shed 1 base and J shed 6 bases, with 13 bases lying between them. The CDR3 contains 15 residues. TCRdb recomputed calls from the reads with MiXCR, one row per CDR3 protein. The profile shows about 480,000 distinct CDR3 sequences, 33% of them singletons. Sequenced here: cultured PBMCs, sampled from culture after CMV antigen stimulation. The chain links TRBV7-8 to TRBJ2-1; D may be TRBD2 (6 bases). The receptor was isolated from a human donor in good health (CMV status not recorded). Some clones in this sample may be carry-over from other donors' samples. The CDR3 protein is CASSLEEGWSNEQFF. CDR3 DNA sequence: TGTGCCAGCAGCTTAGAGGAGGGGTGGAGCAATGAGCAGTTCTTC.